This entry features one TCR beta chain sequence. The entry originates in a study of blood T cell repertoires in COVID-19. At the level of the study: Specimens from acute and convalescent COVID-19 originated in the United States, Italy and Spain. From T cells, B-cell-depleted T cells, or PBMCs came the material, which was cDNA or gDNA.

Authors' analysis steps: Reference gene primer amplification in the assay estimated nucleated cell counts. Sequenced by immunoSEQ multiplex PCR; TCRdb stores in-frame clones only, minus some. V, J and clone size are taken as reported in that table, and D and trimming were inferred from the DNA itself. The table lists approximately 120,000 clones, approximately 85% of them singletons. V shed 10 bases and J shed 3 bases, with 13 bases lying between them. CDR1 LNHDA and CDR2 SQIVND come from the germline V gene (reference sequence). CDR3 length: 14 amino acids. The sequence derives from a human donor in a cohort sampled during active COVID-19. V is TRBV19 and J is TRBJ2-6, with TRBD1 as a possible D gene (6 bases). The sample taken for sequencing was peripheral blood. In DNA form, the CDR3 reads TGTGCCACTCAGACAGGCGGTGGGGCCAACGTCCTGACTTTC. This translates into CATQTGGGANVLTF.